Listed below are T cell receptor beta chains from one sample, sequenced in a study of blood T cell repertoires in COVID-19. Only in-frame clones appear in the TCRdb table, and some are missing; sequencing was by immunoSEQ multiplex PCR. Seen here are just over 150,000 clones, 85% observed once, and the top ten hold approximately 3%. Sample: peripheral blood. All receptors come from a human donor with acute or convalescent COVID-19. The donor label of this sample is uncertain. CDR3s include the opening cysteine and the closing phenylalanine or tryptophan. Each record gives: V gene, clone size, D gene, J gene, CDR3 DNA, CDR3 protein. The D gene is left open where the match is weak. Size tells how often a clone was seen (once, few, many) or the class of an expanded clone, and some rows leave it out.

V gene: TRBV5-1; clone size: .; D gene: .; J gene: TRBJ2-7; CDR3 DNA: TGCGCCAGCAGCTCCGGACGGACACCTTCCTACGAGCAGTACTTC; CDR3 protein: CASSSGRTPSYEQYF
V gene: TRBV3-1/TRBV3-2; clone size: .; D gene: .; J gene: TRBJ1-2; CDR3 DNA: TGTGCCAGCAGCCAAGACGGCAGGGTTGATGGCTACACCTTC; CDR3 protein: CASSQDGRVDGYTF
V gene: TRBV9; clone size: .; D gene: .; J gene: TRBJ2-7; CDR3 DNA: TGTGCCAGCAGCGTCCAAGGACAATCCTACGAGCAGTACTTC; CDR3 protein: CASSVQGQSYEQYF
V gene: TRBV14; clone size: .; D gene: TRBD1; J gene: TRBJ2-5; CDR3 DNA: TGTGCCAGCAGCCAGGACAGACAGGGAGCCCCTCCAAACCAGTACCAAGAGACCCAGTACTTC; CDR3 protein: CASSQDRQGAPPNQYQETQYF
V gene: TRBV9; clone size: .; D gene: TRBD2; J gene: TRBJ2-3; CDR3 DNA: TGTGCCAGCAGCGTAGTGGCGGGGGGGACCACAGATACGCAGTATTTT; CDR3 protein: CASSVVAGGTTDTQYF
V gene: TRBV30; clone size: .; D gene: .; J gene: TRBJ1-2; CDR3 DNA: TGTGCCTGGAGCCCCTGGGGGGGCGTTGATGGCTATGGCTACACCTTC; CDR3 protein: CAWSPWGGVDGYGYTF
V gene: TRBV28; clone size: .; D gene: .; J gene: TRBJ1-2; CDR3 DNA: TGTGCCAGCAGTTCCCCGGGACACCCTAACTATGGCTACACCTTC; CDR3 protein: CASSSPGHPNYGYTF
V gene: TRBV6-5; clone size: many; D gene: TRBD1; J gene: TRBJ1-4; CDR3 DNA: TGTGCCAGCAGCCGCGACAGGGATAATGAAAAACTGTTTTTT; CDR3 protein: CASSRDRDNEKLFF
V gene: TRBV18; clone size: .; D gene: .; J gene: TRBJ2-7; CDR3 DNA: TGTGCCAGCTCCTTTAAAACCTACGAGCAGTACTTC; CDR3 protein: CASSFKTYEQYF
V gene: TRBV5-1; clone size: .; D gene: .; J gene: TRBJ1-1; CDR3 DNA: TGCGCCAGCAGTGGTAGTCCAGGGAACACTGAAGCTTTCTTT; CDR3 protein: CASSGSPGNTEAFF
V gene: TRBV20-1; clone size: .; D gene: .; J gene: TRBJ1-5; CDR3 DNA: TGCAGTGCTAGTTACGGGACAAGCCCCAATCAGCCCCAGCATTTT; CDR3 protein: CSASYGTSPNQPQHF
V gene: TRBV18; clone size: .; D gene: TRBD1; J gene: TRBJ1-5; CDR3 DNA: TGTGCCAGCTCACCGACCCCAGGGACAGAGATCGGACGGGGTCAGCCCCAGCATTTT; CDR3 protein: CASSPTPGTEIGRGQPQHF
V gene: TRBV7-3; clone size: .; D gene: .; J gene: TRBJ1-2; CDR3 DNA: TGTGCCAGCAGCAGGACAGAATTTAACTATGGCTACACCTTC; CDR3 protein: CASSRTEFNYGYTF
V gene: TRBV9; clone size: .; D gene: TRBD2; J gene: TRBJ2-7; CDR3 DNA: TGTGCCAGCAGCGTGGGGACTAGCGGGTCCTACGAGCAGTACTTC; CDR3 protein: CASSVGTSGSYEQYF
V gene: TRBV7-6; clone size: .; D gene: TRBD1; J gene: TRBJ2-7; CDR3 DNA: TGTGCCAGCGGGGGACAGGGGGCATACGAGCAGTACTTC; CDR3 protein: CASGGQGAYEQYF
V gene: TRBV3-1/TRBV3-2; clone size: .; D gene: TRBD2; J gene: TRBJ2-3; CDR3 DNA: TGTGCCAGCAGCCAAGACGGGGGGGCCGGGGATACGCAGTATTTT; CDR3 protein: CASSQDGGAGDTQYF
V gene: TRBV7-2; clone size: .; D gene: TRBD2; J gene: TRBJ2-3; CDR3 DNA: TGTGCCAGCAACGCTCCGGGACTAGCGGGGGGGCCTAGAGATACGCAGTATTTT; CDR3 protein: CASNAPGLAGGPRDTQYF
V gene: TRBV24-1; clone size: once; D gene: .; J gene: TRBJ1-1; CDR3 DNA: TGTGCCACCAGTGACACTTACACTGAAGCTTTCTTT; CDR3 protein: CATSDTYTEAFF
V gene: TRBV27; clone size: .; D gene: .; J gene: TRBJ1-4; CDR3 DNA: TGTGCCAGTGCCGCGGACAACCTTCTTCTGAGAGCAAAACTGTTTTTT; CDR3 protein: CASAADNLLLRAKLFF
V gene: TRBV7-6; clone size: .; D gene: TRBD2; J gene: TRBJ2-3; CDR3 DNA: TGTGCCAGCAGCTTAAGGGTGGGACTAGCCATTAGCACAGATACGCAGTATTTT; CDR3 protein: CASSLRVGLAISTDTQYF
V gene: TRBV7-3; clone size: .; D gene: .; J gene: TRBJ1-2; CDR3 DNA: TGTGCCAGCAGCCCCGACAGTCTGGGAATTACCTTC; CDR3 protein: CASSPDSLGITF
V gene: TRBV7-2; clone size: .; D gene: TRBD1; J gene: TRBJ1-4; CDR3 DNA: TGTGCCAGCAGCCCACTATCCGGGACAGGGTATGCGAAGGCTGAAAAACTGTTTTTT; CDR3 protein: CASSPLSGTGYAKAEKLFF
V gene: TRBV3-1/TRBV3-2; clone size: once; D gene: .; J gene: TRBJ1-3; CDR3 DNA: TGTGCCAGCAGCCGGACAGCTGGAAACACCATATATTTT; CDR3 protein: CASSRTAGNTIYF
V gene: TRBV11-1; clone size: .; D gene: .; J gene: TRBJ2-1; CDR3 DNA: TGTGCCAGCAGCTGGGGGGTCTCCAACAATGAGCAGTTCTTC; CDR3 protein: CASSWGVSNNEQFF
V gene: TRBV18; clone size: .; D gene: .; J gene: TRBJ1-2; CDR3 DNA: TGTGCCAGCTCAACCCGGGAGTATGGCTACACCTTC; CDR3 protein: CASSTREYGYTF
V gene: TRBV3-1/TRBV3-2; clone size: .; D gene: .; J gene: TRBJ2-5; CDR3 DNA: TGTGCCAGCAGCCAATCTCCCCGGGGAGAAGAGACCCAGTACTTC; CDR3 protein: CASSQSPRGEETQYF